This T cell receptor beta chain was profiled in a study of regulatory T cells in long-lasting Graves disease. Through Arm-PCR of CDR3 regions and iRepertoire HTBI primers, TCR beta libraries were built. One entry per CDR3 protein, called by TCRdb with MiXCR from the multiplex PCR reads. The table lists about 540,000 distinct CDR3 sequences, approximately 12% of them singletons, with roughly 10% in the top ten. This clonotype was detected many times. Time point given: newly diagnosed GD, antithyroid drugs for less than 3 months. Extracted PBMC RNA gave rise to the TCR library. V was cut by 7 bases and J by 5 bases, with 17 bases left in between. The germline V gene has CDR1 SEHNR and CDR2 FQNEAQ (reference sequence). The CDR3 is made up of 14 amino acids. The sample also formed part of further work on T cells in Graves' hyperthyroidism and ophthalmopathy. From that second work: Diagnoses were established using clinical symptoms, serum thyroxine and TRAb, thyroid ultrasound and orbital computed tomography.

Material: peripheral blood mononuclear cells (PBMCs), obtained at new diagnosis, from a patient treated with antithyroid drugs. This TCR derives from a man younger than 40 with Graves disease. The chain employs TRBV7-9 and TRBJ2-5, with D perhaps TRBD2 (5 bases). CDR3 sequence: CASTRRGDKETQYF. CDR3 sequence (DNA): TGTGCCAGCACCCGACGGGGAGACAAGGAGACCCAGTACTTC.